The clone carrying this T cell receptor beta chain was picked up a small number of times. Its antigen is as yet unknown. This record belongs to a study of human T cells and chemical hapten exposure. Findings of the study overall: The study found that PT1 expanded TCR counts correlated positively with patch test score.

One entry per CDR3 protein results from TCRdb running MiXCR on the RACE reads. The data show roughly 380,000 distinct CDR3 sequences, with 4.5% to 5.5% seen just once and 2.6% held by the top ten. The CDR3 is 13 amino acids. The V and J ends lost 4 bases and 4 bases respectively, with 11 bases between them. The germline V gene has CDR1 GTSNPN and CDR2 SVGIG (reference sequence). Time point denoted: pre-sensitization, week 0. Documented treatment: therapeutic diphenylcyclopropenone sensitization with weekly scalp DPC. The sequencing used whole blood, collected in connection with sensitization to the hapten diphenylcyclopropenone (DPC). The clonotype comes from a woman in her forties or fifties with alopecia areata. Some clones in this sample may be carry-over from other donors' samples. The gene calls are TRBV30 and TRBJ1-5; no firm D call. CDR3 loop: CAWNNHRNQPQHF. In DNA, the CDR3 is TGTGCCTGGAATAATCATCGGAATCAGCCCCAGCATTTT.